This T cell receptor beta chain was sequenced in a study of blood T cell repertoires in COVID-19 (dated by TCRdb to 2020 to 2021). For context, the study as a whole: Collaborator samples came from the United States, Italy and Spain and covered acute and convalescent phases of COVID-19. A freely available public database, intended as a resource for researchers studying the immune response to SARS-CoV-2, is where the repertoires were released. The dataset comprised deeply sampled blood TCRbeta repertoires from subjects exposed to, actively infected with, or recovered from COVID-19. The material from the prospective study consisted of cDNA or gDNA derived from T cells, B-cell-depleted T cells, or PBMCs. Where available, HLA class I and class II types were obtained from metadata supplied by the sample provider rather than from assay-based typing. The samples were drawn from two sources: the first 160 participants of the ongoing ImmuneRACE study, and 1,000 to 1,500 subjects contributed by 6 global collaborators. Sample metadata almost always included a de-identified subject ID, COVID-19 status, age in years and sex. What the study reported, not specific to this receptor: The quantity of clinical and demographic metadata differed by source and by participant and was supplied without curation.

Enrolling through a virtual design, the prospective study's participants ranged in age from about 18 to 89 years and lived across some 23 United States geographic areas. Cohort assignment in the prospective study relied on participant-reported clinical history from a screening survey and a study questionnaire. Recovered participants in ImmuneRACE Cohort 3 were defined as having two consecutive negative NP/OP PCR tests, clearance from a healthcare professional, or resolution of symptoms. In the prospective study, whole blood, serum and a nasopharyngeal or oropharyngeal swab were collected from each participant by mobile phlebotomists. Participants in the prospective study had the option to provide additional blood draws and questionnaires over a roughly 2-month period. Before DNA extraction, prospective study blood samples were shipped either frozen or at room temperature. Details on this clone: The antigen it recognizes is unknown. No clone much larger than this one lies a single base away; base qualities are absent.

There are 18 amino acids in the CDR3, from cysteine to phenylalanine inclusive. The CDR3 DNA has 54 bases and is translated from base 1. V and J are trimmed by 4 bases and 2 bases, and the gene matches miss 11 bases of the junction. The germline V gene sets CDR1 to KGHSH and CDR2 to LQKENI. TCRbeta CDR3 regions were amplified from genomic DNA using the immunoSEQ Assay, a bias-controlled multiplex PCR. The study's own analysis went as follows. Within the assay, amplification of reference gene primers was used to estimate how many nucleated cells each sample contained. To quantify the absolute abundance of each unique TCRbeta CDR3 rearrangement, sequence reads were collapsed and filtered. Productive Simpson clonality was computed per sample as the square root of Simpson's diversity index over productive rearrangements. Held by TCRdb, this immuneACCESS table contains in-frame sequences only and omits some clones. Under half of the omission traces to an unresolved V gene where checked; the cause of the rest is unknown. Clonal size and the V and J genes are those of that table, whereas D and trimming came from the DNA. Within this sample are hundreds of thousands of clones, with 85% to 90% of them counted one time only. Together, the top ten hold about 1.6% of the sample.

The sequence was obtained from a man aged 35-49 years who had recovered from COVID-19. The source material was PBMCs or T cells enriched from blood (not recorded which). The chain couples TRBV18 to TRBJ2-3; the junction holds 11 bases that match TRBD2. The base sequence is TGTGCCAGCTCACGAAACTCCGGGACTAGCGGTCACACAGATACGCAGTATTTT. The encoded protein is CASSRNSGTSGHTDTQYF. Reference TRBV18 and TRBJ2-3 genes cover what lies past the CDR3, so the full variable domain is NAGVMQNPRHLVRRRGQEARLRCSPMKGHSHVYWYRQLPEEGLKFMVYLQKENIIDESGMPKERFSAEFPKEGPSILRIQQVVRGDSAAYFCASSRNSGTSGHTDTQYFGPGTRLTVL.